The 27 T cell receptor beta chains reported below all come from one sample, sequenced in a study of control samples from healthy donors and cancer patients. Clones were read by immunoSEQ multiplex PCR, and TCRdb kept only the in-frame ones, dropping some. The repertoire consists of 150,000 to 200,000 clones, with approximately 86% occurring once and the leading ten covering around 1.6%. The sample consisted of blood. The receptors originated from a man between 18 and 29 years old in good health.

The V gene is TRBV6-2 or TRBV6-3, the J gene TRBJ2-3, with 7 bases fitting TRBD2. The J segment lost 0 bases and the V segment lost 0 bases, leaving 3 bases of the junction unmatched. Germline V gives CDR1 MNHEY, CDR2 SVGEGT. The CDR3 consists of 16 residues. This CDR3 is CASSYSPAGSTDTQYF. DNA for the CDR3: TGTGCCAGCAGTTACTCGCCAGCGGGGAGCACAGATACGCAGTATTTT.

This clone was detected only once. The J gene is TRBJ2-3, the V gene TRBV5-1; D possibly matches TRBD1 or TRBD2 (6 bases each). CDR1 is SGHRS and CDR2 is YFSETQ in the germline V gene. The CDR3 loop spans 14 amino acids. Trimming took 4 bases from V and 4 from J, leaving 13 bases between them. The CDR3 bases are TGCGCCAGCAGCGACGGGGGCCTCGCAGATACGCAGTATTTT. It codes for CASSDGGLADTQYF.

This chain links TRBV7-9 with TRBJ1-4; D not certain. This CDR3 contains 14 residues. Looked up from germline, CDR1 is SEHNR and CDR2 is FQNEAQ (reference sequence). Trimming removed 5 bases from V and 8 bases from J, with 15 bases in between. Here the CDR3 DNA reads TGTGCCAGCAGCCCGGACCCTGGCGGGGAAAAACTGTTTTTT. This encodes CASSPDPGGEKLFF. The full variable domain, its missing parts supplied by reference TRBV7-9 and TRBJ1-4, is DTGVSQNPRHKITKRGQNVTFRCDPISEHNRLYWYRQTLGQGPEFLTYFQNEAQLEKSRLLSDRFSAERPKGSFSTLEIQRTEQGDSAMYLCASSPDPGGEKLFFGSGTQLSVL.

The chain joins TRBV19 to TRBJ1-2; 8 bases line up with TRBD1. CDR3 length: 14 residues. Unmatched junction bases numbered 7, after V lost 5 bases and J lost 5 bases. The V gene's germline CDR1 is LNHDA and CDR2 SQIVND (reference sequence). The CDR3 is CASSAQGAGYGYTF. The CDR3 bases are TGTGCCAGTAGTGCGCAGGGGGCAGGTTATGGCTACACCTTC.

The chain combines TRBV4-3 with TRBJ2-3; D possibly corresponds to TRBD1 (5 bases). V was clipped by 1 base and J by 4 bases, with 6 bases between them. The CDR3 sequence is 13 residues long. Germline loops: CDR1 LGHNA, CDR2 YSLEER. CDR3 coding DNA: TGCGCCAGCAGCCAAGTAGGGGCAGATACGCAGTATTTT. This sequence encodes CASSQVGADTQYF.

There are a few counts of this clone. The genes are TRBV6-1 and TRBJ2-1, with 8 bases that match TRBD1. The V gene's germline CDR1 is MNHNS and CDR2 SASEGT. V lost 0 bases and J lost 8; bases outside the gene matches: 6. The CDR3 is made up of 15 amino acids. CDR3 DNA sequence: TGTGCCAGCAGTGAAGCGTCTCAGGGGGCTTATGAGCAGTTCTTC. Translating gives CASSEASQGAYEQFF.

The CDR3 spells CASSPPGTLAKNIQYF. The CDR3 coding sequence is TGTGCCAGCTCACCACCCGGGACTTTAGCCAAAAACATTCAGTACTTC. The chain is built from TRBV18 and TRBJ2-4; D perhaps matches TRBD2 (6 bases). The CDR3 covers 16 residues. Deletions cut 0 bases from V and 0 bases from J, with 9 bases between. Germline V gives CDR1 KGHSH, CDR2 LQKENI.

Remarks on this clone: Other DNA sequences of this sample code for an identical CDR3. The rearrangement uses TRBV2 and TRBJ2-7, with a tentative D call TRBD1 (6 bases). V was shortened by 9 bases and J by 0 bases, with 15 bases between the two germline ends. CDR1 and CDR2 from the germline V gene are SNHLY and FYNNEI. The CDR3 runs 14 residues. The CDR3 here is CARGGTRSSYEQYF. In nucleotides, the CDR3 is TGTGCCAGGGGTGGGACAAGGAGCTCCTACGAGCAGTACTTC.

A word on this clone: With a much larger clone just one base away, this may be a read error. The chain recombines TRBV13 with TRBJ1-3; D ambiguous. V lost 1 base, J lost 0 bases, and 4 bases lay in between. Germline V gives CDR1 PRHDT, CDR2 FYEKMQ (reference sequence). CDR3 length: 14 amino acids. CDR3 sequence (DNA): TGTGCCAGCAGCTTAGACCGCTCTGGAAACACCATATATTTT. Its protein is CASSLDRSGNTIYF.

J is TRBJ2-7 and V is TRBV7-7; D possibly corresponds to TRBD2 (6 bases). The germline V and J ends were trimmed by 6 bases and 3 bases, with 12 bases remaining between them. The germline CDR1 and CDR2 sequences are SSHAT and FNYEAQ (reference sequence). The length of the CDR3 is 13 residues. As DNA, the CDR3 is TGTGCCAGCAGTCGGGGGTCAAACTACGAGCAGTACTTC. This sequence encodes CASSRGSNYEQYF.

In its sample, this clone was seen once. V gene TRBV9 combines with J gene TRBJ2-1; weak D call: TRBD2 (6 bases). Per the germline V gene, CDR1 is SGDLS and CDR2 is YYNGEE. The V and J ends lost 5 bases and 2 bases respectively, with 11 bases between them. The CDR3 is 14 amino acids. The CDR3 region is CASSGTSTYNEQFF. The CDR3 DNA reads TGTGCCAGCAGTGGGACTTCGACCTACAATGAGCAGTTCTTC.

The V gene is TRBV11-2, the J gene TRBJ2-7; D gene unclear. This CDR3 is 11 amino acids long. V gave up 6 bases and J gave up 3 bases, with 6 bases separating them. Germline V CDR1 and CDR2: SGHAT, FQNNGV. CDR3 region: CASSFSYEQYF. The CDR3 bases are TGTGCCAGCAGTTTCAGCTACGAGCAGTACTTC.

The genes are TRBV9 and TRBJ2-1, with TRBD1 as a possible D gene (6 bases). Per the germline V gene, CDR1 is SGDLS and CDR2 is YYNGEE. The CDR3 spans 14 residues. The V gene lost 0 bases and the J gene lost 7 bases, with 11 bases spanning the gap. This CDR3 reads CASSVEQGRNEQFF. CDR3 DNA: TGTGCCAGCAGCGTAGAACAGGGACGAAATGAGCAGTTCTTC.

The chain carries TRBV28 and TRBJ2-1; either TRBD1 or TRBD2 may supply D (5 bases each). The CDR3 spans 15 residues. Per germline, CDR1 MDHEN and CDR2 SYDVKM. V was shortened by 6 bases and J by 2 bases, with 14 bases between the two germline ends. The DNA for the CDR3 is TGTGCCAGCAGCCACTTAAGAGGGGCCTACAATGAGCAGTTCTTC. Residues: CASSHLRGAYNEQFF.

V and J are TRBV11-2 and TRBJ2-7; weak D call: TRBD2 (5 bases). The length of the CDR3 is 17 residues. The V end was cut by 5 bases, the J end by 2 bases, with 22 bases between. Looked up from germline, CDR1 is SGHAT and CDR2 is FQNNGV. CDR3 region: CASSRSWNSAGTYEQYF. CDR3 DNA sequence: TGTGCCAGCAGCAGATCCTGGAATAGCGCCGGCACCTACGAGCAGTACTTC.

The V call is TRBV7-6, the J call TRBJ1-5; D remains unclear. Germline CDR1 is SGHVS and CDR2 is FNYEAQ. Deletions cut 2 bases from V and 10 bases from J, with 12 bases between. This CDR3 contains 13 residues. CDR3 sequence reads: CASSLTRGDPQHF. The DNA for the CDR3 is TGTGCCAGCAGCTTAACCCGGGGAGACCCCCAGCATTTT.

The CDR3 loop reads CASSRGTGNSPLHF. The CDR3 DNA reads TGTGCCAGCAGCCGTGGGACAGGGAACTCACCCCTCCACTTT. The chain combines TRBV3-1 (or the pseudogene TRBV3-2) with TRBJ1-6; 9 nucleotides line up with TRBD1. Germline lookup yields CDR1 LGHDT and CDR2 YNNKEL (reference sequence). The CDR3 totals 14 residues. Unmatched junction bases numbered 5, after V lost 4 bases and J lost 10 bases.

This sequence joins TRBV7-8 and TRBJ1-4; tentative D call: TRBD1 (5 bases). Between the trimmed V and J ends, which lost 0 bases and 8 bases, there was a span of 16 bases. The CDR3 is 16 residues long. From germline, CDR1 is SGHVS and CDR2 FQNEAQ. CDR3 nucleotides: TGTGCCAGCAGCTTAGCAGGGGAGGCTGGGGGGGAAAAACTGTTTTTT. Translating it yields CASSLAGEAGGEKLFF.

This rearrangement joins TRBV19 to TRBJ1-2, with 7 bases matching TRBD1. CDR1 and CDR2 from the germline V gene are LNHDA and SQIVND (reference sequence). V trimming: 8 bases; J trimming: 6 bases; junction bases outside the gene matches: 6. The CDR3 runs 12 residues. The CDR3 is CASQEGADGYTF. The CDR3 nucleotides read TGTGCCAGTCAGGAGGGGGCCGATGGCTACACCTTC.

The gene calls are TRBV19 and TRBJ2-1; TRBD2 matches 15 bases. Germline CDR1 LNHDA, CDR2 SQIVND (reference sequence). The CDR3 runs to 17 residues. V shed 5 bases and J 7 bases; nucleotides not matched to a gene: 9. The CDR3: CASSAGTSGGLLNEQFF. CDR3 bases: TGTGCCAGTAGTGCCGGGACTAGCGGGGGGCTGTTAAATGAGCAGTTCTTC.

In this sample, this clone turned up many times. This sequence joins TRBV2 and TRBJ2-2; TRBD1 matches 9 bases. The CDR3 consists of 14 residues. Germline-derived CDR1 and CDR2 are SNHLY and FYNNEI. V was pared by 8 bases and J by 4 bases, with 5 bases of the junction left unmatched. CDR3 loop: CASGTGSRTGELFF. Written as DNA, the CDR3 is TGTGCCAGCGGGACAGGGAGTCGCACCGGGGAGCTGTTTTTT.

The chain uses TRBV19 and TRBJ2-1; D is uncertain. The CDR3 has 15 amino acids. Trimming removed 1 base at V and 0 bases at J, with 7 bases between. From germline, CDR1 is LNHDA and CDR2 SQIVND (reference sequence). The CDR3 loop reads CASSIGESSYNEQFF. The CDR3 DNA is TGTGCCAGTAGTATAGGGGAAAGCTCCTACAATGAGCAGTTCTTC.

The rearrangement links TRBV5-5 to TRBJ2-2, with TRBD2 identical over 12 bases. The germline gives CDR1 SGHKS, CDR2 YYEKEE (reference sequence). J lost 5 bases, V lost 4 bases, and 3 bases had no gene match. This CDR3 has 15 residues. The CDR3 sequence: CASSPGTSGTGELFF. In DNA, the CDR3 is TGTGCCAGCAGCCCTGGGACTAGCGGGACCGGGGAGCTGTTTTTT.

CDR3 loop: CASSPDRESYNEQFF. The CDR3 region has the DNA TGTGCCAGTAGTCCGGACAGGGAGTCCTACAATGAGCAGTTCTTC. The V call is TRBV19, the J call TRBJ2-1; TRBD1 aligns across 8 bases. V gave up 5 bases and J gave up 1 base; unmatched junction bases: 4. Germline lookup yields CDR1 LNHDA and CDR2 SQIVND (reference sequence). The CDR3 contains 15 residues.

In DNA, the CDR3 is TGTGCCAGCAGTTCCAGGGGTCTCAACTATGGCTACACCTTC. Translating it yields CASSSRGLNYGYTF. The chain links TRBV6-5 to TRBJ1-2; TRBD1 is a possible D gene (6 bases). CDR1 and CDR2 from the germline V gene are MNHEY and SVGAGI. Deletions cut 4 bases from V and 2 bases from J, with 11 bases between. CDR3 length equals 14 residues.

V and J are TRBV6-5 and TRBJ1-4; 8 bases are shared with TRBD1. The junction had 8 bases not matched to a gene; V was cut back by 4 bases and J by 7 bases. The CDR3 totals 15 residues. The germline gives CDR1 MNHEY, CDR2 SVGAGI. The CDR3 DNA reads as TGTGCCAGCAGTTTCTCTAGGACAGGGACTGAAAAACTGTTTTTT. Protein: CASSFSRTGTEKLFF.

The chain employs TRBV6-5 and TRBJ2-7; D gene ambiguous. Trimming left V 2 bases short and J 0 bases short, with 14 bases between. There are 16 residues in the CDR3. Germline lookup yields CDR1 MNHEY and CDR2 SVGAGI. The CDR3 here is CASSYGRQTSSYEQYF. The DNA of the CDR3 is TGTGCCAGCAGTTACGGTCGGCAGACGAGCTCCTACGAGCAGTACTTC.